The 13 T cell receptor beta chains below all came from one sample that was sequenced in a study of siplizumab effects on memory and regulatory T cells. Using immunoSEQ multiplex PCR, the repertoire was profiled, and TCRdb retains in-frame clones only, with some absent. The data contain around 100,000 clones, less than 95% of them seen just once; the ten biggest clones take up approximately 1.5%. The sample was non-Treg CD4+ T cells sorted from blood. These receptors were collected from a human donor in good health.

This clone is a singleton in its sample. J is TRBJ2-2 and V is TRBV28, with TRBD2 matching 9 bases. The CDR3 is 18 amino acids. V gave up 5 bases and J gave up 7 bases; unmatched junction bases: 17. Germline assignment: CDR1 MDHEN and CDR2 SYDVKM. CDR3 DNA: TGTGCCAGCAGTATAGCGGGAGAAGCCCGTCCGGTTCTCGGGGAGCTGTTTTTT. This gives the protein CASSIAGEARPVLGELFF.

The chain couples TRBV6-5 to TRBJ2-7, with TRBD1 matching over 7 bases. The CDR3 is 13 amino acids. After removal of 0 bases from V and 6 bases from J, the junction contained 2 bases not matched to a gene. Germline V gives CDR1 MNHEY, CDR2 SVGAGI. CDR3 amino acids: CASSYSTGFEQYF. Written as DNA, the CDR3 is TGTGCCAGCAGTTACTCGACAGGGTTCGAGCAGTACTTC.

The chain recombines TRBV5-1 with TRBJ2-2; 8 bases match TRBD2. The CDR3 extends over 16 amino acids. Germline V gene data show CDR1 as SGHRS and CDR2 as YFSETQ. Trimming at V came to 2 bases and at J to 1 base, leaving 4 bases not matched to a gene. CDR3 sequence: CASSLLAVVNTGELFF. The CDR3 nucleotides read TGCGCCAGCAGCTTACTAGCGGTCGTGAACACCGGGGAGCTGTTTTTT.

This chain links TRBV10-1 with TRBJ1-2; 8 bases align to TRBD1. The germline gives CDR1 WNHNN, CDR2 SYGVQD (reference sequence). The CDR3 totals 13 residues. The V and J ends lost 2 bases and 8 bases, in that order; junction bases with no gene match: 4. The CDR3 here is CASSENRGAGYTF. CDR3 in DNA: TGCGCCAGCAGTGAGAACAGGGGGGCCGGCTACACCTTC.

The rearrangement links TRBV19 to TRBJ1-2; possible D gene TRBD1, 6 bases. The CDR3 has 14 amino acids. CDR1 LNHDA and CDR2 SQIVND come from the germline V gene (reference sequence). V dropped 1 base and J dropped 10 bases, with 16 bases sitting between them. Here the CDR3 DNA reads TGTGCCAGTAGTATAGCATTACAGGGAAGTGACTACACCTTC. This codes for CASSIALQGSDYTF.

The gene calls are TRBV6-5 and TRBJ2-2; D gene uncertain. The CDR3 totals 15 residues. Trimming pared 0 bases from V and 3 bases from J, leaving 8 bases between. The germline gives CDR1 MNHEY, CDR2 SVGAGI. The CDR3 sequence: CASSYSRRYTGELFF. CDR3 nucleotide sequence: TGTGCCAGCAGTTACTCGAGGCGGTACACCGGGGAGCTGTTTTTT.

This sequence joins TRBV9 and TRBJ2-5; 7 positions match TRBD2. V dropped 0 bases and J dropped 2; count of bases not matched to a gene: 10. The V gene's germline CDR1 is SGDLS and CDR2 YYNGEE. CDR3 length: 17 residues. CDR3 sequence (DNA): TGTGCCAGCAGCGTAGGAGAATCGGGGGGAAGGCAAGAGACCCAGTACTTC. It translates to CASSVGESGGRQETQYF. Complete variable domain (other parts from reference TRBV9 and TRBJ2-5): DSGVTQTPKHLITATGQRVTLRCSPRSGDLSVYWYQQSLDQGLQFLIQYYNGEERAKGNILERFSAQQFPDLHSELNLSSLELGDSALYFCASSVGESGGRQETQYFGPGTRLLVL.

The rearrangement uses TRBV6-1 and TRBJ2-5; D might be TRBD1 (5 bases). Germline V gene lookup returns CDR1 MNHNS and CDR2 SASEGT. This CDR3 spans 14 amino acids. Between the trimmed V and J ends, which lost 7 bases and 4 bases, there was a span of 16 bases. The DNA of the CDR3 is TGTGCCAGCAAGTGGGGCGGCTTTATAGAGACCCAGTACTTC. Residues: CASKWGGFIETQYF.

The gene calls are TRBV10-1 and TRBJ2-7, with D possibly matching TRBD2 (5 bases). The CDR3 covers 16 residues. V lost 2 bases and J 6 bases, leaving 20 bases between the germline ends. Germline values: CDR1 WNHNN, CDR2 SYGVQD (reference sequence). The CDR3 coding sequence is TGCGCCAGCAGTGAGAATCGGAGGCCGGGGTCGGGCGAGCAGTACTTC. Translated: CASSENRRPGSGEQYF.

This clone has just one count. CDR3 amino acids: CASTPGRDTEAFF. The CDR3 bases are TGTGCCAGCACCCCGGGGAGGGACACTGAAGCTTTCTTT. This chain connects TRBV5-4 to TRBJ1-1; D gene ambiguous. Germline values: CDR1 SGHNT, CDR2 YYREEE (reference sequence). CDR3 length: 13 residues. V shed 6 bases and J shed 3 bases, with 12 bases lying between them.

This clone was found once. This rearrangement joins TRBV7-9 to TRBJ2-3; 15 positions match TRBD2. The CDR3 loop spans 16 amino acids. The trim removed 4 bases at V and 6 bases at J, leaving 5 bases unmatched. Per the germline V gene, CDR1 is SEHNR and CDR2 is FQNEAQ (reference sequence). CDR3 sequence reads: CASSSGLAGGMDTQYF. The CDR3, as DNA: TGTGCCAGCAGCTCGGGACTAGCGGGAGGCATGGATACGCAGTATTTT.

The chain has TRBV19 and TRBJ2-1; 7 bases align to TRBD2. CDR1 and CDR2 (germline): LNHDA, SQIVND (reference sequence). With V trimmed by 5 bases and J by 4 bases, 8 bases remained unmatched. The CDR3 is 15 residues long. The CDR3 region has the DNA TGTGCCAGTAGTGGGGGAGGGACCCGATACAATGAGCAGTTCTTC. This sequence encodes CASSGGGTRYNEQFF.

The chain has TRBV5-1 and TRBJ2-3; no firm D call. Germline CDR1 SGHRS, CDR2 YFSETQ. Trimming left V 0 bases short and J 3 bases short, with 8 bases between. There are 14 residues in the CDR3. The CDR3 region has the DNA TGCGCCAGCAGCTTGGGGGCGAGGACAGATACGCAGTATTTT. Its protein product is CASSLGARTDTQYF.